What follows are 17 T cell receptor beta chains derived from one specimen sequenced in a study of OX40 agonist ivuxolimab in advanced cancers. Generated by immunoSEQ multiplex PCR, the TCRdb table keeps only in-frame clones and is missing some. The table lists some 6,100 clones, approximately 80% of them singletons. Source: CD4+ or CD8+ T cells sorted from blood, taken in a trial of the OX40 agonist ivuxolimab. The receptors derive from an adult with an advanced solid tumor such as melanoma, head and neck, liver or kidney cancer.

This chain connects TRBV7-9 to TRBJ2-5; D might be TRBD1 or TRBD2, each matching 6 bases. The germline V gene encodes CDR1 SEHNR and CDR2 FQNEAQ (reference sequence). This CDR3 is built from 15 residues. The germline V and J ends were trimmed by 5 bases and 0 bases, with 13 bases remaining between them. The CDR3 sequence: CASSPGQRDQETQYF. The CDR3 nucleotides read TGTGCCAGCAGCCCTGGACAGCGGGACCAAGAGACCCAGTACTTC.

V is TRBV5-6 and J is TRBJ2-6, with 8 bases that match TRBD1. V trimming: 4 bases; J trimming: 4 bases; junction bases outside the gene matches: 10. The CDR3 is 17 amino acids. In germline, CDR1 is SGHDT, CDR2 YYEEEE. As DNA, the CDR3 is TGTGCCAGCAGCCCGTCAGGGGGCCCGTGGGGGGCCAACGTCCTGACTTTC. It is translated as CASSPSGGPWGANVLTF.

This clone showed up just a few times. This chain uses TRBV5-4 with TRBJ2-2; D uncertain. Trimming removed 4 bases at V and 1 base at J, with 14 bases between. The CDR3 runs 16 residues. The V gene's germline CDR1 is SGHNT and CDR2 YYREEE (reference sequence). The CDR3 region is CASSKGWSRNTGELFF. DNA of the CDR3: TGTGCCAGCAGCAAGGGATGGTCCCGGAACACCGGGGAGCTGTTTTTT.

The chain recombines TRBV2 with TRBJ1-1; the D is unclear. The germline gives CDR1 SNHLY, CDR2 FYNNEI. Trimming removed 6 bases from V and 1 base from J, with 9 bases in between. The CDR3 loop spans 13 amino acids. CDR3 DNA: TGTGCCAGCAGCATCGGGGAGAACACTGAAGCTTTCTTT. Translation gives CASSIGENTEAFF. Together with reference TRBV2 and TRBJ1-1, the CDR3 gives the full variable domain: EPEVTQTPSHQVTQMGQEVILRCVPISNHLYFYWYRQILGQKVEFLVSFYNNEISEKSEIFDDQFSVERPDGSNFTLKIRSTKLEDSAMYFCASSIGENTEAFFGQGTRLTVV.

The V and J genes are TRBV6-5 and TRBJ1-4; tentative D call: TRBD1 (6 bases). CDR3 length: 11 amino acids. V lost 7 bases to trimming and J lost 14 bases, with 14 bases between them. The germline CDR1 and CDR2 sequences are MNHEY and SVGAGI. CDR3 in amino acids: CASKAGARLFF. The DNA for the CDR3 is TGTGCCAGCAAGGCGGGGGCGAGGCTGTTTTTT.

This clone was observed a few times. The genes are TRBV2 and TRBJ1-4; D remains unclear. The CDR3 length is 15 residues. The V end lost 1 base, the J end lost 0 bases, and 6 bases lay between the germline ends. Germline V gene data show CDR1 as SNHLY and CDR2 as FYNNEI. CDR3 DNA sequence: TGTGCCAGCAGTGAAGGGCAAGCAACTAATGAAAAACTGTTTTTT. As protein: CASSEGQATNEKLFF. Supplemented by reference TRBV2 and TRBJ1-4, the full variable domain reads EPEVTQTPSHQVTQMGQEVILRCVPISNHLYFYWYRQILGQKVEFLVSFYNNEISEKSEIFDDQFSVERPDGSNFTLKIRSTKLEDSAMYFCASSEGQATNEKLFFGSGTQLSVL.

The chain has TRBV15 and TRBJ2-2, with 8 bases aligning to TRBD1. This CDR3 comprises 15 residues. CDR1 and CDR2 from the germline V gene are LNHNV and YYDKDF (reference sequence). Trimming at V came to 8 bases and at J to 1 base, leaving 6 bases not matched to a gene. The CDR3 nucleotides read TGTGCCACCTCTTCCGACAGGGGGAACACCGGGGAGCTGTTTTTT. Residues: CATSSDRGNTGELFF.

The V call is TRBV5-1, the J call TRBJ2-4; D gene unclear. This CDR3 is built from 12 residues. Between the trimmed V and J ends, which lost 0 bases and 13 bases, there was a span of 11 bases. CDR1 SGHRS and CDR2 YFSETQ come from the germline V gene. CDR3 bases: TGCGCCAGCAGCTTGGACGGGTTCGGCCAGTACTTC. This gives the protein CASSLDGFGQYF.

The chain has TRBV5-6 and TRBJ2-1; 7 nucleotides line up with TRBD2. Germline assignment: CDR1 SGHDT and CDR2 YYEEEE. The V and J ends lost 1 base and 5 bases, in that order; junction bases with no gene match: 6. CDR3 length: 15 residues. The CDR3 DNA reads TGTGCCAGCAGCTTGTGGTTGACTAGCCACAATGAGCAGTTCTTC. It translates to CASSLWLTSHNEQFF.

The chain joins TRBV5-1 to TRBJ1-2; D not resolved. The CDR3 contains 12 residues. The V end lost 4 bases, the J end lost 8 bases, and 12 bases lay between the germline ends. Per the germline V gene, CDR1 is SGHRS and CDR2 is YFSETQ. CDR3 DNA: TGCGCCAGCAGCCCCGGGCCCGACGGCTACACCTTC. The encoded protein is CASSPGPDGYTF.

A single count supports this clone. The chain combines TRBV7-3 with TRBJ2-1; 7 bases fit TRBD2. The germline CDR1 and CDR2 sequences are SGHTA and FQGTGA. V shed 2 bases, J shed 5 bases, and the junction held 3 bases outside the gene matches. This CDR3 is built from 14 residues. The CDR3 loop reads CASSLAGTNNEQFF. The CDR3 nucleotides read TGTGCCAGCAGCTTAGCTGGGACTAACAATGAGCAGTTCTTC.

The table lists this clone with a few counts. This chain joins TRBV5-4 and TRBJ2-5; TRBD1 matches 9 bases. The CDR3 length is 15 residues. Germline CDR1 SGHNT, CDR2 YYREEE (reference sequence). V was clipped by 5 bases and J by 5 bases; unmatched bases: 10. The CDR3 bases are TGTGCCAGCAGGGGCTCGGGACAGGGTGTGGAGACCCAGTACTTC. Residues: CASRGSGQGVETQYF.

CDR3 region: CASSQDDRSSYEQYF. As DNA, the CDR3 is TGCGCCAGCAGCCAAGACGACAGGAGCTCCTACGAGCAGTACTTC. The chain uses TRBV4-3 and TRBJ2-7; a weak D match, TRBD1 (6 bases). The germline V gene encodes CDR1 LGHNA and CDR2 YSLEER. Trimming pared 0 bases from V and 0 bases from J, leaving 9 bases between. This CDR3 region has 15 residues.

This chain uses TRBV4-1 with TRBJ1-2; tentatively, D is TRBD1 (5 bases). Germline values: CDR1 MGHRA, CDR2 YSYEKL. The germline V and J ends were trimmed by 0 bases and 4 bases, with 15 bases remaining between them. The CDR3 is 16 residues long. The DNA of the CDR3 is TGCGCCAGCAGCCAAGATCTAAGGGTCGGGGGCTATGGCTACACCTTC. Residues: CASSQDLRVGGYGYTF.

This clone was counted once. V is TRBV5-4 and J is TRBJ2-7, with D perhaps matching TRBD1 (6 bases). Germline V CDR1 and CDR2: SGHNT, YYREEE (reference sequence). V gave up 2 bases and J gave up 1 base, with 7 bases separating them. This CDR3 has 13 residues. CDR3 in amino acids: CASSLRGSYEQYF. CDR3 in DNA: TGTGCCAGCAGCTTAAGGGGGTCCTACGAGCAGTACTTC.

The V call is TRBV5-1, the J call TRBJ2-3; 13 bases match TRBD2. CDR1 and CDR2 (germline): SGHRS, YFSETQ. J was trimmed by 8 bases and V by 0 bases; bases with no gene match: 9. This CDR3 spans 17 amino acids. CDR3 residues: CASSLGLAGGPSGTQYF. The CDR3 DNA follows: TGCGCCAGCAGCTTGGGACTAGCGGGGGGCCCTAGCGGTACGCAGTATTTT.

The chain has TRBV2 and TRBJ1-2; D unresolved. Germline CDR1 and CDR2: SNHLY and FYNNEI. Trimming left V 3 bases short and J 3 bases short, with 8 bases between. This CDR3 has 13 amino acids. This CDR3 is CASSEGYDYGYTF. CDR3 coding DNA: TGTGCCAGCAGTGAGGGGTACGACTATGGCTACACCTTC.